This T cell receptor (beta chain) was captured in a study of T-cell reconstitution after alpha-beta-depleted transplantation in children. For TCRbeta, the library was prepared with unique molecular identifiers. MiXCR, applied by TCRdb to the PCR reads, yields one record per CDR3 protein. The sample shows about 400,000 distinct CDR3 sequences, approximately 20% of them seen only once. The CDR3 runs to 14 residues. Trimming left V 0 bases short and J 7 bases short, with 10 bases between. Germline V gene sequence: CDR1 LGHNA, CDR2 YSLEER. The chain joins TRBV4-3 to TRBJ2-1; no firm D call. The source of this sequence is a human donor who donated a stem cell graft to a child with acute myeloid leukemia. The input for sequencing was PBMCs from the stem cell graft donor, taken from the stem cell graft. The CDR3 DNA reads TGCGCCAGCAGCCAAGAAGGCCGTGGGAATGAGCAGTTCTTC. Encoded protein: CASSQEGRGNEQFF.